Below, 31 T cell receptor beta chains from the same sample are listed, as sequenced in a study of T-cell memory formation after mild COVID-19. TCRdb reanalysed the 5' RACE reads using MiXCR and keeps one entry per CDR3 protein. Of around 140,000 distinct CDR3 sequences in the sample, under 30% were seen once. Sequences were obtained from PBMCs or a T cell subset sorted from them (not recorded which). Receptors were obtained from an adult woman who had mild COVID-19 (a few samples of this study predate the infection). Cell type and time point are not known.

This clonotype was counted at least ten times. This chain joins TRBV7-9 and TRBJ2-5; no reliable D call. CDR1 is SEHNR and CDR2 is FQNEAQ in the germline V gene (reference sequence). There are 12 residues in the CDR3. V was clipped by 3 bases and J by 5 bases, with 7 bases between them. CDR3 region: CASSFLGETQYF. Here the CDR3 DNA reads TGTGCCAGCAGCTTTCTAGGGGAGACCCAGTACTTC.

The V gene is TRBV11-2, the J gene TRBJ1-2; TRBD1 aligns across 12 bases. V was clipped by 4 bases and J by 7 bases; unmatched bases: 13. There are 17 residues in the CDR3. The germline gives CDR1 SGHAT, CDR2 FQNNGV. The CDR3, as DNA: TGTGCCAGCAGCTACAGCTCCGGGACAGGGGGCAGGGGTGGCTACACCTTC. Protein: CASSYSSGTGGRGGYTF.

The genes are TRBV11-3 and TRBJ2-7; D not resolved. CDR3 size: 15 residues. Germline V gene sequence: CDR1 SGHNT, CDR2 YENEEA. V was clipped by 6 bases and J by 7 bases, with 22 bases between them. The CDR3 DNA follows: TGTGCCAGCAGTTACGGGCCAGCCGAAGGGCAAGAGCAGTACTTC. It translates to CASSYGPAEGQEQYF.

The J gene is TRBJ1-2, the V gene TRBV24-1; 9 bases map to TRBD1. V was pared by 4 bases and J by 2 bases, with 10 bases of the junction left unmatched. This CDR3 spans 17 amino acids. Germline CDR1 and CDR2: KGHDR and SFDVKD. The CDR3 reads CATSEHCRDRVNYGYTF. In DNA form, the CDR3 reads TGTGCCACCAGTGAACACTGCCGGGACAGGGTGAACTATGGCTACACCTTC.

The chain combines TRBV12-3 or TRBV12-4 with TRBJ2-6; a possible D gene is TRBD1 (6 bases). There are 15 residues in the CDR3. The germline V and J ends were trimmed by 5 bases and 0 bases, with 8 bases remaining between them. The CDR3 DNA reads TGTGCCAGCAGTGGGACATTCTCTGGGGCCAACGTCCTGACTTTC. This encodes CASSGTFSGANVLTF.

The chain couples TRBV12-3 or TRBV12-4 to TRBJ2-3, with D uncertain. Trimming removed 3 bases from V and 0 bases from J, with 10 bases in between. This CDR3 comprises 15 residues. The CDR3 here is CASSLVGFSTDTQYF. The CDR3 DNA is TGTGCCAGCAGTTTGGTAGGGTTCAGCACAGATACGCAGTATTTT.

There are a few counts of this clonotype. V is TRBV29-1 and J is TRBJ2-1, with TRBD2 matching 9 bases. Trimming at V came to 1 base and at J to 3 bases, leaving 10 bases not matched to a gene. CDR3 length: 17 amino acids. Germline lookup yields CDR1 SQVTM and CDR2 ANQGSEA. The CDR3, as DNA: TGCAGCGTTGAAGGAGGACTAGCGTCCGCGGGCTACAATGAGCAGTTCTTC. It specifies CSVEGGLASAGYNEQFF.

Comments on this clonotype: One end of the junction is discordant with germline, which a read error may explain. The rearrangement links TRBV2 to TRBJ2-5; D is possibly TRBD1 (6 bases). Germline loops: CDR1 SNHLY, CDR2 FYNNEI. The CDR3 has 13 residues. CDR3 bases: TGTGCCAGCAGGCCAGGGGACCAAGAAACCCAGTACTTC. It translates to CASRPGDQETQYF.

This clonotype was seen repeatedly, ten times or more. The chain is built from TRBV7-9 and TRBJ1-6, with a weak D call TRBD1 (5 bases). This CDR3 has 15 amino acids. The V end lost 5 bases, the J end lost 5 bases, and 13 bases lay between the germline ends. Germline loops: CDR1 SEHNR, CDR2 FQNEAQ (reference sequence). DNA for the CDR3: TGTGCCAGCAGCACGACAGTAATACATAATTCACCCCTCCACTTT. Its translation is CASSTTVIHNSPLHF.

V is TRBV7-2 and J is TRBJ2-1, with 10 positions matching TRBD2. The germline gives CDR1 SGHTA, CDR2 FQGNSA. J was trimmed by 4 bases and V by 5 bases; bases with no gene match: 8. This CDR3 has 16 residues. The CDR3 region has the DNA TGTGCCAGCAGCACACAACTAGCGGGACCATACAATGAGCAGTTCTTC. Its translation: CASSTQLAGPYNEQFF.

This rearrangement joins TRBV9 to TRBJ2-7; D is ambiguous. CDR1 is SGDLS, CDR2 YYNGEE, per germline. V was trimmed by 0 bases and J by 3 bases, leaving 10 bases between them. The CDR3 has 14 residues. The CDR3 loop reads CASSVEGNFYEQYF. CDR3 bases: TGTGCCAGCAGCGTAGAGGGTAATTTCTACGAGCAGTACTTC.

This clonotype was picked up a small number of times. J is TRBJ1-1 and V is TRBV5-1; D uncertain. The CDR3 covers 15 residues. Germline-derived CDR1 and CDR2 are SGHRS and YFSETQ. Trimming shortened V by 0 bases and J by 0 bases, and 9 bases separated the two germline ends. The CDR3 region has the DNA TGCGCCAGCAGCTTGGATCCGAACATGAACACTGAAGCTTTCTTT. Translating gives CASSLDPNMNTEAFF. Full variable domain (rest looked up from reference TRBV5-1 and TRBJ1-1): KAGVTQTPRYLIKTRGQQVTLSCSPISGHRSVSWYQQTPGQGLQFLFEYFSETQRNKGNFPGRFSGRQFSNSRSEMNVSTLELGDSALYLCASSLDPNMNTEAFFGQGTRLTVV.

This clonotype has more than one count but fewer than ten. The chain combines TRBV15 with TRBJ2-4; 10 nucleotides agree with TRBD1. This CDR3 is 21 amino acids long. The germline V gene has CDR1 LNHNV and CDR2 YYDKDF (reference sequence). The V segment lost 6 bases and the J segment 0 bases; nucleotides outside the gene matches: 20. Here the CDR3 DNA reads TGTGCCACCAGGAGGGAACCAGGGACAGGGGAACATCCCCTAGCCAAAAACATTCAGTACTTC. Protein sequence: CATRREPGTGEHPLAKNIQYF.

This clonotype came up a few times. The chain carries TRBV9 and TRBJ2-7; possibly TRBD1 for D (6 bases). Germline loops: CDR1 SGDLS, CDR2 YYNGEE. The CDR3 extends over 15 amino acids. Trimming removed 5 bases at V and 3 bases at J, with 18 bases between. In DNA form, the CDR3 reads TGTGCCAGCAGTATGGGGGCGGTCCGGAACTACGAGCAGTACTTC. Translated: CASSMGAVRNYEQYF.

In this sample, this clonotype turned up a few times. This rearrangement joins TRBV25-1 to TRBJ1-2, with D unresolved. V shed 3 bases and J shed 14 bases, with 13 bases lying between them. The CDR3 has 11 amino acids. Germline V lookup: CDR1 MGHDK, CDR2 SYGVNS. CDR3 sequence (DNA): TGTGCCAGCAGTGAGGGTAAGCCGTTGACCTTC. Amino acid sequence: CASSEGKPLTF.

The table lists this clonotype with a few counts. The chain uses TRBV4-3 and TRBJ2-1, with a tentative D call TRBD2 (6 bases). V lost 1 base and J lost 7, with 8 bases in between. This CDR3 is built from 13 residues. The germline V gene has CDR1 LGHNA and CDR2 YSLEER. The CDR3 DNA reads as TGCGCCAGCAGCCAAGGGAGGGAAAATGAGCAGTTCTTC. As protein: CASSQGRENEQFF.

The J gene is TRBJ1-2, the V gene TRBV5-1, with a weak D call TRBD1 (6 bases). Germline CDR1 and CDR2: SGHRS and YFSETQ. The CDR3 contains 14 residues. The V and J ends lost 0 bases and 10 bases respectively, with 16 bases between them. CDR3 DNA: TGCGCCAGCAGCTTGGATAAACAGGGACCCTTCTACACCTTC. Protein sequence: CASSLDKQGPFYTF.

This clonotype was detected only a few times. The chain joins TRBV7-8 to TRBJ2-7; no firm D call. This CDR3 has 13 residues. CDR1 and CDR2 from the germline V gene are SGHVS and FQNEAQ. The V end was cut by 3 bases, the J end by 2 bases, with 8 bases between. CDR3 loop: CASSFYQTYEQYF. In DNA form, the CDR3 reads TGTGCCAGCAGCTTCTATCAGACCTACGAGCAGTACTTC.

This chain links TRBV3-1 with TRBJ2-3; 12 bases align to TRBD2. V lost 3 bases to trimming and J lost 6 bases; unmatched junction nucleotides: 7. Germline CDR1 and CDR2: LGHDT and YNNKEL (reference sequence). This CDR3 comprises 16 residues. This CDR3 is CASSHPLAGGRDTQYF. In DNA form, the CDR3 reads TGTGCCAGCAGCCACCCCCTAGCGGGAGGGAGGGATACGCAGTATTTT.

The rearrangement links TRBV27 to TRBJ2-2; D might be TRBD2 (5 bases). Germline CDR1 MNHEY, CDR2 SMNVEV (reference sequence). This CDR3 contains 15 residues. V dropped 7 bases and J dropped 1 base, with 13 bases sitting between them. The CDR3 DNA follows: TGTGCCAGCACTCCGGACGGGGTGAACACCGGGGAGCTGTTTTTT. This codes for CASTPDGVNTGELFF.

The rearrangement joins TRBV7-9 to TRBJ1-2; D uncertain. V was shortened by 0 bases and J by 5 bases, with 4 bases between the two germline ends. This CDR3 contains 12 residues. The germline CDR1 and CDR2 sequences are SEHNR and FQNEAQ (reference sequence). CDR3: CASSLAGYGYTF. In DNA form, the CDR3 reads TGTGCCAGCAGCTTAGCCGGATATGGCTACACCTTC.

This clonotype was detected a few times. DNA for the CDR3: TGCGCCAGCAGGCCCGTTTCCTCGGCCGGGGAGCTGTTTTTT. Amino acid sequence: CASRPVSSAGELFF. The chain employs TRBV5-1 and TRBJ2-2; no definite D call. Germline lookup yields CDR1 SGHRS and CDR2 YFSETQ. This CDR3 spans 14 amino acids. The ends were cut back, 5 bases at V and 6 bases at J, with 14 bases in the middle. The entire variable domain, with the rest obtained from reference TRBV5-1 and TRBJ2-2, is as follows: KAGVTQTPRYLIKTRGQQVTLSCSPISGHRSVSWYQQTPGQGLQFLFEYFSETQRNKGNFPGRFSGRQFSNSRSEMNVSTLELGDSALYLCASRPVSSAGELFFGEGSRLTVL.

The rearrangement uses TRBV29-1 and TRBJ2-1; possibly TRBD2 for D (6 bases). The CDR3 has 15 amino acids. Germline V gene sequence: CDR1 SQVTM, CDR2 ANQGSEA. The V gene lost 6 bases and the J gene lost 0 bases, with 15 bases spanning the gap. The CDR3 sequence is CSVRGEMGSYNEQFF. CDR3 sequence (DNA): TGCAGCGTGCGCGGGGAAATGGGCTCCTACAATGAGCAGTTCTTC.

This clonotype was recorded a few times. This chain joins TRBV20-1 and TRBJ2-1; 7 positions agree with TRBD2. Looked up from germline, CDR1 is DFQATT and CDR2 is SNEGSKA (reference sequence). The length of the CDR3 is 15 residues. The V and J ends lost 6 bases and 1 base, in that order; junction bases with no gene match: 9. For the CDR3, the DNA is TGCAGTGCGGGGGAGCCGGGACTATCCTACAATGAGCAGTTCTTC. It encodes CSAGEPGLSYNEQFF.

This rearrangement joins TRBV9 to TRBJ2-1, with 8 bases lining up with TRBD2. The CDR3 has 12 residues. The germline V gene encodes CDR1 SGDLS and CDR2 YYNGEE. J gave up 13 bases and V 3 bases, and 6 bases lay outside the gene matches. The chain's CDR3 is CASSGHSGEQFF. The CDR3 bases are TGTGCCAGCAGCGGCCATAGCGGGGAACAGTTCTTC.

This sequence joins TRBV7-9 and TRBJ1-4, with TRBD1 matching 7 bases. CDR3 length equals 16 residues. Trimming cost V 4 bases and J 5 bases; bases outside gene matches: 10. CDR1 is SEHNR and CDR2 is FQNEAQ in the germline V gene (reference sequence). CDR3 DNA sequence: TGTGCCAGCAGCTCAATCGCTACAGGGGCCAATGAAAAACTGTTTTTT. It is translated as CASSSIATGANEKLFF.

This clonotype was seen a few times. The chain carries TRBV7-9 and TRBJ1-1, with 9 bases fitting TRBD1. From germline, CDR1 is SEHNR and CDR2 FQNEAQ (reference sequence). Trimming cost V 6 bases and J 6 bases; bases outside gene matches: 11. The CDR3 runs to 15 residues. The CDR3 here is CASRHGTGRESEAFF. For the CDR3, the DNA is TGTGCCAGCAGGCACGGGACAGGGCGGGAGTCTGAAGCTTTCTTT.

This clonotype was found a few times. The CDR3 DNA is TGTGCCAGCAGCCCCGTTACAACAACCTACGAGCAGTACTTC. Translation: CASSPVTTTYEQYF. V is TRBV5-6 and J is TRBJ2-7; D remains ambiguous. The germline V and J ends were trimmed by 4 bases and 2 bases, with 13 bases remaining between them. Per the germline V gene, CDR1 is SGHDT and CDR2 is YYEEEE. The CDR3 is made up of 14 amino acids.

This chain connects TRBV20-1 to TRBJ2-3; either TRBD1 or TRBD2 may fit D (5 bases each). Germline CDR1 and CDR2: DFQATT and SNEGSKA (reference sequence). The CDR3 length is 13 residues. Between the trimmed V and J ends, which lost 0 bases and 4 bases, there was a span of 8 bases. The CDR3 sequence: CSARDGGPDTQYF. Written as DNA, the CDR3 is TGCAGTGCTAGAGATGGGGGACCAGATACGCAGTATTTT.

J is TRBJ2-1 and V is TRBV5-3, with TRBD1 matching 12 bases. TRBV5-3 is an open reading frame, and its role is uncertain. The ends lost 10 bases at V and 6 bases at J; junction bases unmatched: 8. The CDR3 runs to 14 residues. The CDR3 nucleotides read TGTGCCGACGACGGGACAGGGGGCGTCAATGAGCAGTTCTTC. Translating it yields CADDGTGGVNEQFF.

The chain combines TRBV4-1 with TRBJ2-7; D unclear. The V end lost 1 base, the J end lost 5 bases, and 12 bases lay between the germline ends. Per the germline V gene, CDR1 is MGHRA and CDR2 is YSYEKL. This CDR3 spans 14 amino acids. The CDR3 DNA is TGCGCCAGCAGCCAAGTCTTACAGAGGAACGAGCAGTACTTC. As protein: CASSQVLQRNEQYF.